Included here is one TCR beta chain sequence, with context. Assay used: immunoSEQ multiplex PCR; TCRdb lists only in-frame clones, some missing. The sample carries about 26,000 clones, roughly 80% recorded once. This sample was taken from a study of OX40 agonist ivuxolimab in advanced cancers. The origin of this receptor is an adult with an advanced solid tumor such as melanoma, head and neck, liver or kidney cancer. This material consisted of CD4+ or CD8+ T cells sorted from blood, taken in a trial of the OX40 agonist ivuxolimab.

CDR3 coding DNA: TGTGCCAGCAGTCCGGACAGGGCAATTGGAAACACCATATATTTT. Translating it yields CASSPDRAIGNTIYF. The chain employs TRBV6-6 and TRBJ1-3; 8 bases align to TRBD1. The CDR3 spans 15 residues. Losses at the gene ends were 5 bases for V and 3 bases for J; bases not matched to a gene: 6. CDR1 is MNHNY and CDR2 is SVGAGI in the germline V gene (reference sequence).